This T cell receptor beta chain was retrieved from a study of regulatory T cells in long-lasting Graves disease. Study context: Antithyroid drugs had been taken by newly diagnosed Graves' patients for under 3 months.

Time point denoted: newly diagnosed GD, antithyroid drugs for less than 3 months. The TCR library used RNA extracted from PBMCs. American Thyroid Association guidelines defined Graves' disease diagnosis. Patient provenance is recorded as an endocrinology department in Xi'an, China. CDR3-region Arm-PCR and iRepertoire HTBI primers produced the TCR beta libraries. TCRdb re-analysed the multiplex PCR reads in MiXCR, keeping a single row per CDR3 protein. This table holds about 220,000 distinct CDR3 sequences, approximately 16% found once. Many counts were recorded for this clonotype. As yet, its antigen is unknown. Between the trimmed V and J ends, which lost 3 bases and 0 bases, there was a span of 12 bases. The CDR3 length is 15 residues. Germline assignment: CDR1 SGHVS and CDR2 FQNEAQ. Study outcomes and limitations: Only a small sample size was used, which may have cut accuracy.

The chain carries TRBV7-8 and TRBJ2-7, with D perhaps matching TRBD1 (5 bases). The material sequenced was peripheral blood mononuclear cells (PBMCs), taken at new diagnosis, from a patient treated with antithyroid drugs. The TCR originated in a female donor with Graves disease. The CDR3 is CASSFSTGNSYEQYF. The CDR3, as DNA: TGTGCCAGCAGCTTCTCTACAGGTAACTCCTACGAGCAGTACTTC. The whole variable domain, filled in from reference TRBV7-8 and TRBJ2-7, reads GAGVSQSPRYKVAKRGQDVALRCDPISGHVSLFWYQQALGQGPEFLTYFQNEAQLDKSGLPSDRFFAERPEGSVSTLKIQRTQQEDSAVYLCASSFSTGNSYEQYFGPGTRLTVT.